These T cell receptor beta chains were read from a single sample in a study of CD8+CD57+ T cells in acquired aplastic anemia. TCRdb re-derived calls from the reads in MiXCR, one entry per CDR3 protein. In the table there are about 200,000 distinct CDR3 sequences, 40% to 60% of which are singletons. Input material: sorted CD4+, CD8+, or CD8+CD57+ T cells (not recorded which) from PBMCs. These receptors were obtained from a human donor with aplastic anemia. CDR3s include the opening cysteine and the closing phenylalanine or tryptophan. D genes are given only for firm matches. The listing skips clone size in some rows; elsewhere it reads once, few, many or a size class.

d_gene	abundance	j_gene	v_gene	CDR3aa	CDR3nt
NA	many	TRBJ1-5	TRBV9	CASSVDEVRPQHF	TGTGCCAGCAGCGTAGACGAAGTGAGGCCCCAGCATTTT
NA	NA	TRBJ1-6	TRBV19	CASSGRPNSPLHF	TGTGCCAGTTCGGGACGCCCTAATTCACCCCTCCACTTT
NA	many	TRBJ1-5	TRBV6-1	CASGLDQPQHF	TGTGCCAGCGGACTCGACCAGCCCCAGCATTTT
NA	few	TRBJ1-5	TRBV28	CASSLNSQPQHF	TGTGCCAGCAGTTTGAATAGCCAGCCCCAGCATTTT
NA	once	TRBJ2-3	TRBV7-8	CASSLAENTDTQYF	TGTGCCAGCAGCTTAGCGGAGAACACAGATACGCAGTATTTT
TRBD1	few	TRBJ2-7	TRBV24-1	CATSGGQGTTYEQYF	TGTGCCACCAGTGGGGGACAGGGGACGACCTACGAGCAGTACTTC
NA	many	TRBJ1-1	TRBV5-1	CASSDGHPNTEAFF	TGCGCCAGCAGCGACGGACATCCGAACACTGAAGCTTTCTTT
TRBD1	few	TRBJ1-1	TRBV3-1	CASSPWFPTGSTEAFF	TGTGCCAGCAGTCCATGGTTTCCGACAGGGTCCACTGAAGCTTTCTTT
NA	NA	TRBJ1-4	TRBV7-9	CASSKGEVPEKLFF	TGTGCCAGCAGCAAAGGGGAGGTCCCTGAAAAACTGTTTTTT
TRBD1	NA	TRBJ2-7	TRBV9	CASSRDRVGYEQYF	TGTGCCAGCAGCCGGGACAGGGTAGGGTACGAGCAGTACTTC
NA	many	TRBJ1-2	TRBV28	CASTRDYPYGYTF	TGTGCCAGCACCCGGGACTATCCATATGGCTACACCTTC
NA	many	TRBJ1-2	TRBV2	CASSEAGTGYTF	TGTGCCAGCAGTGAAGCGGGGACGGGCTACACCTTC
NA	NA	TRBJ2-7	TRBV6-6	CASSQRALSYEQYF	TGTGCCAGCAGCCAGCGGGCCCTCTCCTACGAGCAGTACTTC
NA	many	TRBJ2-3	TRBV7-2	CASSGGRALERYF	TGTGCCAGCAGTGGAGGCCGGGCCCTTGAGAGGTATTTT
TRBD2	NA	TRBJ2-3	TRBV3-1	CASSLRGGSDTQYF	TGTGCCAGCAGCCTCCGGGGGGGTTCAGATACGCAGTATTTT
TRBD1	few	TRBJ1-2	TRBV12-3/TRBV12-4	CASRNSGTGASGYTF	TGTGCCAGCAGAAACTCCGGGACAGGGGCTTCTGGCTACACCTTC
NA	many	TRBJ1-6	TRBV6-1	CASSEAGGRDNSPLHF	TGTGCCAGCAGTGAAGCGGGGGGTCGGGATAATTCACCCCTCCACTTT
NA	NA	TRBJ2-1	TRBV10-3	CAISELSNNEQFF	TGTGCCATCAGTGAGTTGAGTAATAATGAGCAGTTCTTC
TRBD1	few	TRBJ2-7	TRBV20-1	CSARRQGNLYEQYF	TGCAGTGCTAGAAGACAGGGGAATTTATACGAGCAGTACTTC
NA	NA	TRBJ2-5	TRBV7-9	CASSLGWAGETQYF	TGTGCCAGCAGCTTAGGGTGGGCCGGGGAGACCCAGTACTTC
NA	NA	TRBJ1-5	TRBV4-1	CASSQDIAIWVQPQHF	TGCGCCAGCAGCCAAGATATTGCGATTTGGGTTCAGCCCCAGCATTTT
TRBD2	once	TRBJ2-7	TRBV19	CASSLAAVAGSSSYEQYF	TGTGCCAGCAGCTTAGCGGCGGTAGCGGGGTCGAGCTCCTACGAGCAGTACTTC
TRBD2	many	TRBJ2-1	TRBV20-1	CSAPGTSGDPYNEQFF	TGCAGTGCTCCGGGGACTAGCGGGGACCCCTACAATGAGCAGTTCTTC
TRBD1	NA	TRBJ2-1	TRBV29-1	CSVEGQGTNNEQFF	TGCAGCGTTGAGGGACAGGGGACCAACAATGAGCAGTTCTTC
TRBD2	many	TRBJ2-1	TRBV25-1	CASSESSGGYNEQFF	TGTGCCAGCAGTGAGAGTAGCGGGGGATACAATGAGCAGTTCTTC
TRBD1	NA	TRBJ1-4	TRBV20-1	CSARGATGLELFF	TGCAGTGCTAGGGGGGCGACAGGGTTGGAACTGTTTTTT
NA	NA	TRBJ2-7	TRBV7-6	CASVQGSYEQYF	TGTGCCAGCGTCCAGGGCTCCTACGAGCAGTACTTC
TRBD1	many	TRBJ1-5	TRBV6-1	CASRMGQGQDQPQHF	TGTGCCAGCAGAATGGGACAGGGGCAGGATCAGCCCCAGCATTTT
TRBD1	many	TRBJ1-6	TRBV7-9	CASRPGTGDYNSPLHF	TGTGCCAGCAGGCCAGGGACAGGGGATTATAATTCACCCCTCCACTTT
NA	few	TRBJ1-1	TRBV20-1	CSASHVGEAFF	TGCAGTGCTAGTCACGTGGGTGAAGCTTTCTTT
NA	many	TRBJ1-1	TRBV15	CATSFRGGTEAFF	TGTGCCACCAGCTTTAGGGGTGGGACTGAAGCTTTCTTT
TRBD2	many	TRBJ2-7	TRBV12-3/TRBV12-4	CASSLDSGGAYEQYF	TGTGCCAGCAGTTTAGACAGCGGGGGGGCCTACGAGCAGTACTTC
TRBD1	NA	TRBJ1-1	TRBV5-8	CASSLRWVTDQGAGEAFF	TGCGCCAGCAGCTTACGGTGGGTTACGGATCAGGGGGCCGGTGAAGCTTTCTTT
NA	NA	TRBJ1-2	TRBV29-1	CSVDRSGYTF	TGCAGCGTTGACCGAAGCGGCTACACCTTC
NA	NA	TRBJ2-5	TRBV19	CASSIGLSTTQYF	TGTGCCAGTAGTATCGGTTTATCGACGACCCAGTACTTC
NA	NA	TRBJ2-7	TRBV15	CATSRPDGYEQYF	TGTGCCACCAGCAGGCCGGACGGCTACGAGCAGTACTTC
TRBD1	NA	TRBJ1-2	TRBV20-1	CSAQQTGNGYTF	TGCAGTGCTCAACAGACAGGGAATGGCTACACCTTC
NA	NA	TRBJ2-1	TRBV5-4	CASSSFPGGFTYNEQFF	TGTGCCAGCAGCTCCTTCCCTGGGGGGTTCACCTACAATGAGCAGTTCTTC
NA	few	TRBJ2-5	TRBV11-3	CASSPRQLEETQYF	TGTGCCAGCAGCCCGAGGCAGTTGGAAGAGACCCAGTACTTC
NA	many	TRBJ2-2	TRBV7-9	CASSLGGGLTGELFF	TGTGCCAGCAGCTTAGGTGGGGGTCTCACCGGGGAGCTGTTTTTT
NA	NA	TRBJ1-6	TRBV7-3	CASSVAGRDSPLHF	TGTGCCAGCAGCGTAGCGGGGCGGGATTCACCCCTCCACTTT
NA	NA	TRBJ2-7	TRBV5-1	CASSWGGGSYEQYF	TGCGCCAGCAGCTGGGGAGGTGGGTCCTACGAGCAGTACTTC
NA	many	TRBJ2-3	TRBV5-1	CASSLGATSTDTQYF	TGCGCCAGCAGCTTGGGGGCAACTAGCACAGATACGCAGTATTTT
TRBD1	few	TRBJ1-4	TRBV18	CASSPIQGRTNEKLFF	TGTGCCAGCTCACCCATACAGGGGCGAACTAATGAAAAACTGTTTTTT
NA	NA	TRBJ2-7	TRBV20-1	CSAVWHSHEQYF	TGCAGTGCCGTCTGGCACTCCCACGAGCAGTACTTC
NA	many	TRBJ1-1	TRBV19	CASSFGLVAEAFF	TGTGCCAGTAGCTTTGGGTTAGTGGCTGAAGCTTTCTTT
TRBD1	NA	TRBJ1-6	TRBV7-9	CASSPGQGARSPLHF	TGTGCCAGCAGCCCCGGACAGGGGGCGCGCTCACCCCTCCACTTT
TRBD1	few	TRBJ2-3	TRBV27	CAATGQGTDTQYF	TGTGCCGCCACCGGACAGGGGACAGATACGCAGTATTTT
NA	once	TRBJ1-2	TRBV19	CASSIRTNYGYTF	TGTGCCAGTAGTATAAGAACTAACTATGGCTACACCTTC
NA	NA	TRBJ2-6	TRBV7-9	CASRKAGANVLTF	TGTGCCAGCAGGAAAGCCGGGGCCAACGTCCTGACTTTC
TRBD1	many	TRBJ2-1	TRBV20-1	CSAEPGQGYNEQFF	TGCAGTGCGGAACCGGGACAGGGGTACAATGAGCAGTTCTTC
NA	many	TRBJ1-1	TRBV7-9	CASSPQMGGAFF	TGTGCCAGCAGCCCACAGATGGGGGGGGCTTTCTTT
NA	NA	TRBJ2-3	TRBV5-1	CASSLAGLGGGTQYF	TGCGCCAGCAGCTTGGCCGGCTTAGGGGGAGGCACGCAGTATTTT
TRBD1	NA	TRBJ2-5	TRBV24-1	CATSDLGVGGAAETQYF	TGTGCCACCAGTGATTTAGGGGTAGGGGGCGCGGCAGAGACCCAGTACTTC
TRBD1	many	TRBJ1-6	TRBV6-1	CAEGDRDSPLHF	TGTGCCGAGGGGGACAGGGATTCACCCCTCCACTTT
NA	many	TRBJ2-5	TRBV10-3	CAILGGWGRETQYF	TGTGCCATCTTGGGCGGTTGGGGGAGGGAGACCCAGTACTTC